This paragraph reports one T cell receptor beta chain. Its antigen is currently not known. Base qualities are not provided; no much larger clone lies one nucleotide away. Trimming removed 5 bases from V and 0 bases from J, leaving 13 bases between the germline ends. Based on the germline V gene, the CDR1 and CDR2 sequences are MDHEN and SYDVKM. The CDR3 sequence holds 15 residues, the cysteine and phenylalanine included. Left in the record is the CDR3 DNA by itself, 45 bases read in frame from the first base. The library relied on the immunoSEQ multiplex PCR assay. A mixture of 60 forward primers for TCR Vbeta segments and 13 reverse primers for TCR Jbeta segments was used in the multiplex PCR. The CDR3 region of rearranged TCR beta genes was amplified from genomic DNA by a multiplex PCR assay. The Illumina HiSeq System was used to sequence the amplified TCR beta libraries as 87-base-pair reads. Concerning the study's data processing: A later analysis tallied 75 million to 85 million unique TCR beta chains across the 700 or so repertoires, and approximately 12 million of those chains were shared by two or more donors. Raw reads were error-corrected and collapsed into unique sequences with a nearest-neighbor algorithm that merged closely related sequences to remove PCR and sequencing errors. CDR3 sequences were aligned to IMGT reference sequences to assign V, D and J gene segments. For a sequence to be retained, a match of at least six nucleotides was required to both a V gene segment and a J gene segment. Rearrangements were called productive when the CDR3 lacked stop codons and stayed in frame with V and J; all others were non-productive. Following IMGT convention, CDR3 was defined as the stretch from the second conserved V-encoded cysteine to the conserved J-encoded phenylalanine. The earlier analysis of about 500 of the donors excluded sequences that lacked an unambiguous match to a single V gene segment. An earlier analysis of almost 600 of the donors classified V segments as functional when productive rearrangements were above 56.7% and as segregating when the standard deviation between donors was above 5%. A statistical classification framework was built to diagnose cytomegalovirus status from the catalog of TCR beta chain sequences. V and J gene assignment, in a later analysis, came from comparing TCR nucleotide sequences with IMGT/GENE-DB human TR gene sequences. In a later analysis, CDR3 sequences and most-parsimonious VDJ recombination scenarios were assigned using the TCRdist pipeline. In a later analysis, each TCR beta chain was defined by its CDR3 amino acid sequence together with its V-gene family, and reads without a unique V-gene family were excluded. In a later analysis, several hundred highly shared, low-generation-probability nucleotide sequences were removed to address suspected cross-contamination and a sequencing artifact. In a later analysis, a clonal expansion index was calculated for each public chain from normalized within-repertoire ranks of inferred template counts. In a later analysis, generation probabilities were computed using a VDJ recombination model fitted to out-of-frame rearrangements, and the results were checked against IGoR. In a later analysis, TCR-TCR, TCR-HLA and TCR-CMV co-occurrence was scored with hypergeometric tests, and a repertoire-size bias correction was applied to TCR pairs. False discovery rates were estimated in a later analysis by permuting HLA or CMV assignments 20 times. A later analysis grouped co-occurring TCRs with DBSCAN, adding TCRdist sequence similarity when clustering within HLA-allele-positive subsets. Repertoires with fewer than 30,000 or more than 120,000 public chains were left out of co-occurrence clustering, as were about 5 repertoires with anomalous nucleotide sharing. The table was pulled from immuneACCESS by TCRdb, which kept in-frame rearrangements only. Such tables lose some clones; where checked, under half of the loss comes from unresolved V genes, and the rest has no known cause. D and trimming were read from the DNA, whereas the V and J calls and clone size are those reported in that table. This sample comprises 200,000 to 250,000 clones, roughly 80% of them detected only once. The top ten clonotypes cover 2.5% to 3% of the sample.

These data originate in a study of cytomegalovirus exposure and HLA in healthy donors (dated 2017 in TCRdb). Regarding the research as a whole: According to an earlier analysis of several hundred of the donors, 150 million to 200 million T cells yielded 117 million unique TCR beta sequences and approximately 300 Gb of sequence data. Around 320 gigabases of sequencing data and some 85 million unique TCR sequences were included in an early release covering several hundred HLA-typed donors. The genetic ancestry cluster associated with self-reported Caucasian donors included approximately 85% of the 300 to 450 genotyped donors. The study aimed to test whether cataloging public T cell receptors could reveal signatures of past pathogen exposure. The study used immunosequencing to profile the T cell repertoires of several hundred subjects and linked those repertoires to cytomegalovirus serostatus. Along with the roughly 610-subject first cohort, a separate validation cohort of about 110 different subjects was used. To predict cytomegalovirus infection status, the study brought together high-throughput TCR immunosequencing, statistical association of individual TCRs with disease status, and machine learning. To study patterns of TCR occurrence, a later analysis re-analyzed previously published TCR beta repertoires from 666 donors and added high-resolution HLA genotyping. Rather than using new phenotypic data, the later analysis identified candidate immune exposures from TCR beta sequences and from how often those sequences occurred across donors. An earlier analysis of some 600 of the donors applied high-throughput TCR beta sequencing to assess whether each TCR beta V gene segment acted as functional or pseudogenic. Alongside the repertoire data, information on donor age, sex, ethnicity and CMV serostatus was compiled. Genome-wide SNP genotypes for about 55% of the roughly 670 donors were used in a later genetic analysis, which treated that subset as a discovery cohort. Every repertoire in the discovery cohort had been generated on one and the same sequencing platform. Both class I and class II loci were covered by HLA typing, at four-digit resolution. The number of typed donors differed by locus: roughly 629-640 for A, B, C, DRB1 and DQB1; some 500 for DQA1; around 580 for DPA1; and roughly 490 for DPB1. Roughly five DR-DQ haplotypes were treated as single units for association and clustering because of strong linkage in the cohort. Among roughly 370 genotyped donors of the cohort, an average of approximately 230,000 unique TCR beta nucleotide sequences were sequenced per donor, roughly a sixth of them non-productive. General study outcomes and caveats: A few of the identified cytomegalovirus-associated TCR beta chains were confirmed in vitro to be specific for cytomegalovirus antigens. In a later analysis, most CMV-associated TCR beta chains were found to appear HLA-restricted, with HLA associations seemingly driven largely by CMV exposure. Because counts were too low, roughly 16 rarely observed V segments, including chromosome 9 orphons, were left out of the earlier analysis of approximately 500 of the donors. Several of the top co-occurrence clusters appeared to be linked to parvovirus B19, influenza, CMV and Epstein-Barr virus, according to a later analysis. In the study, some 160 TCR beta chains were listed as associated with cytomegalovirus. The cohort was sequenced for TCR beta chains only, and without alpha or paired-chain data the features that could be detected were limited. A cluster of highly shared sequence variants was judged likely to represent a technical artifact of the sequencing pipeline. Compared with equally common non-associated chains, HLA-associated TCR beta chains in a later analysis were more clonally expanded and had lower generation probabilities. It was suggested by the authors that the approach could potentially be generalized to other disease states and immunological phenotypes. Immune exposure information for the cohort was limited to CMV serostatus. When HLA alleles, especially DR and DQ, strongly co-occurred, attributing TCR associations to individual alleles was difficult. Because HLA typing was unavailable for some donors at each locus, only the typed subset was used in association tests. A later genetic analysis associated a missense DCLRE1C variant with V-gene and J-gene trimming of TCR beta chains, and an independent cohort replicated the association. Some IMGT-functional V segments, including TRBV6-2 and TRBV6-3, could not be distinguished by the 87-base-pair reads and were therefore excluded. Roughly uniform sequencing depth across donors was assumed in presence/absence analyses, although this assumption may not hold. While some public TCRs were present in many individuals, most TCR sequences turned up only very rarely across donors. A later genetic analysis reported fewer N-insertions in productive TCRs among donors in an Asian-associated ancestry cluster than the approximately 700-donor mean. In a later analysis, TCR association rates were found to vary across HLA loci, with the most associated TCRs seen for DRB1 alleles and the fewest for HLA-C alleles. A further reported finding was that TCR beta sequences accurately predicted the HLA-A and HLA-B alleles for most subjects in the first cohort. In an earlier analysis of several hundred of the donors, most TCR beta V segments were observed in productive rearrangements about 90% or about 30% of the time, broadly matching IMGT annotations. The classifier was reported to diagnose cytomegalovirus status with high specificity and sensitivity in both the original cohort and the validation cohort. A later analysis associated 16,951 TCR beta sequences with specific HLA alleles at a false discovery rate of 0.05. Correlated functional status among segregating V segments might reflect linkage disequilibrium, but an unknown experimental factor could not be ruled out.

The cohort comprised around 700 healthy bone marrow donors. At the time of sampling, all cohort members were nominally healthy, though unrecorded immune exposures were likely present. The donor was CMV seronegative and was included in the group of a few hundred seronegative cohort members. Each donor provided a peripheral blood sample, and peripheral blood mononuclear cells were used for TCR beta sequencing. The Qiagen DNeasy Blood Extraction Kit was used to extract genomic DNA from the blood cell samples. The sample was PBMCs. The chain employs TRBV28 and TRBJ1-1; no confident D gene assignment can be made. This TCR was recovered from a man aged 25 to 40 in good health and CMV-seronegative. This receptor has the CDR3 CASSTEAYMNTEAFF. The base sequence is TGTGCCAGCAGTACGGAAGCGTACATGAACACTGAAGCTTTCTTT.